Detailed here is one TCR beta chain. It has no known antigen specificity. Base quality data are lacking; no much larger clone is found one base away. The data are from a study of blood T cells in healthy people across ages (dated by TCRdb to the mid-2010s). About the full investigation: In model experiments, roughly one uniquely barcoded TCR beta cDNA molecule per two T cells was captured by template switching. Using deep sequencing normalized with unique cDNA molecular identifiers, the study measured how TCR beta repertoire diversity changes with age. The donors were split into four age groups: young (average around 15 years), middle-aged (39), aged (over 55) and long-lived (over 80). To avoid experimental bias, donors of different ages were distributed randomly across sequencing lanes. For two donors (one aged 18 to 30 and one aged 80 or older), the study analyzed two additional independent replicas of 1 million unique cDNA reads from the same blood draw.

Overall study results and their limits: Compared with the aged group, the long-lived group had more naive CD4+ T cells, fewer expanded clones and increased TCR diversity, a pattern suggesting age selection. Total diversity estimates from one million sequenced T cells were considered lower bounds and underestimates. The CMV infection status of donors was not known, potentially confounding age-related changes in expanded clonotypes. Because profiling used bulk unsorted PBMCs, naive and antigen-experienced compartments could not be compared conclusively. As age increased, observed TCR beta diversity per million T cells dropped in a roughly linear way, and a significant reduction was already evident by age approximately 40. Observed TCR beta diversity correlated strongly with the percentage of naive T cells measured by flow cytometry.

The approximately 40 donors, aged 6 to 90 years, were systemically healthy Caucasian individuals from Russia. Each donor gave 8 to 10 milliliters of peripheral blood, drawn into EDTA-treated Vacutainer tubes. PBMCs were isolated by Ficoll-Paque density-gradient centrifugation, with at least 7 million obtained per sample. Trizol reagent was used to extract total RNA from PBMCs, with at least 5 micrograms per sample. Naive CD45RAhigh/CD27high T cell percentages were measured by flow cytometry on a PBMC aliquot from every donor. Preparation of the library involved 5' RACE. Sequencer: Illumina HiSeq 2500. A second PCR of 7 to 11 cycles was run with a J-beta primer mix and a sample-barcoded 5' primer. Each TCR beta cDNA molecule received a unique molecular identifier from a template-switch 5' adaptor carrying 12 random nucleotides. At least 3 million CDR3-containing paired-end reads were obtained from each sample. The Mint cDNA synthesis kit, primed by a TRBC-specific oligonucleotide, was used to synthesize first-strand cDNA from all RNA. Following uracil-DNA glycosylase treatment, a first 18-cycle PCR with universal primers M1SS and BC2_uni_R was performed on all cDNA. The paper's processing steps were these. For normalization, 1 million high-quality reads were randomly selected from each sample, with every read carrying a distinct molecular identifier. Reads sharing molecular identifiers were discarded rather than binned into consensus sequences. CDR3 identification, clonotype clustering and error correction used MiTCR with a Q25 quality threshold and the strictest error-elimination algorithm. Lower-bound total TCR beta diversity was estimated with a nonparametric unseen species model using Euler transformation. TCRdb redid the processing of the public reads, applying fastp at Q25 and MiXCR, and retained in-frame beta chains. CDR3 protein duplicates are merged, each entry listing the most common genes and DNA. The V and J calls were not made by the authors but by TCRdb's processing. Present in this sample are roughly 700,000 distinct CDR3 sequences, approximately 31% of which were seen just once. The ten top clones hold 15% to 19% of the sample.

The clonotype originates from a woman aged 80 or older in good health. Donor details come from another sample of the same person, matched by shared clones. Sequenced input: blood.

The CDR3 region: CASSYGTGLNTGELFF. The DNA is as follows: TGTGCCAGCAGTTACGGGACAGGCCTAAACACCGGGGAGCTGTTTTTT. The chain is assembled from TRBV11-1 and TRBJ2-2, with 8 bases in between that match TRBD1. There are 16 amino acids in the CDR3, from cysteine to phenylalanine inclusive. Left in the record is the CDR3 DNA by itself, 48 bases read in frame from the first base. The CDR1 and CDR2 encoded by the germline V gene (reference sequence) are SGHAT and FQDESV. V is trimmed back by 6 bases and J by 2 bases, and the junction contains 8 bases that no gene match accounts for.